These 20 T cell receptor beta chains originate from one sample sequenced in a study of type 1 and type 2 diabetes patients. Amplification started from genomic DNA. Multiplex PCR with 30 forward and 13 reverse primers amplified the TCR beta CDR3. TCRdb used MiXCR to reprocess the multiplex PCR reads, holding one entry per CDR3 protein. The sample carries some 250,000 distinct CDR3 sequences, roughly 50% recorded once. The specimen was peripheral blood mononuclear cells (PBMCs). These receptors were obtained from a man between 18 and 29 years old with type 2 diabetes.

CDR3 sequence: CSVSWSGGGETQYF. The CDR3 region has the DNA TGCAGCGTCTCCTGGAGCGGGGGAGGAGAGACCCAGTACTTC. The chain has TRBV29-1 and TRBJ2-5, with 8 bases fitting TRBD2. V was clipped by 6 bases and J by 4 bases; unmatched bases: 10. The length of the CDR3 is 14 residues. Germline V gives CDR1 SQVTM, CDR2 ANQGSEA.

The chain has TRBV2 and TRBJ2-3, with a possible D match to TRBD2 (5 bases). Germline loops: CDR1 SNHLY, CDR2 FYNNEI. The CDR3 sequence is 13 residues long. Trimming took off 6 bases at V and 6 bases at J, with 13 bases between the two ends. CDR3 in amino acids: CASSTTSVDTQYF. The CDR3 DNA reads TGTGCCAGCAGCACTACTAGTGTGGATACGCAGTATTTT.

The chain links TRBV20-1 to TRBJ1-1, with D unresolved. The CDR3 is 11 amino acids. V gave up 6 bases and J gave up 9 bases, with 14 bases separating them. CDR1 is DFQATT and CDR2 is SNEGSKA in the germline V gene (reference sequence). The CDR3 sequence is CSATDGVKAFF. CDR3 sequence (DNA): TGCAGTGCAACGGACGGAGTTAAAGCTTTCTTT.

The chain couples TRBV20-1 to TRBJ1-1, with D possibly matching TRBD1 (6 bases). From germline, CDR1 is DFQATT and CDR2 SNEGSKA (reference sequence). V was trimmed by 6 bases and J by 4 bases, leaving 12 bases between them. The CDR3 has 12 residues. CDR3 sequence reads: CSAPVQGTEAFF. In DNA form, the CDR3 reads TGCAGTGCGCCAGTACAGGGCACTGAAGCTTTCTTT.

This clonotype was seen a handful of times. The V call is TRBV7-3, the J call TRBJ2-2; D gene unclear. This CDR3 is built from 16 residues. Germline assignment: CDR1 SGHTA and CDR2 FQGTGA. The germline V and J ends were trimmed by 4 bases and 6 bases, with 18 bases remaining between them. CDR3 residues: CASSSASVLGPGELFF. CDR3 sequence (DNA): TGTGCCAGCAGCTCCGCCTCTGTACTCGGGCCCGGGGAGCTGTTTTTT.

V gene TRBV7-2 combines with J gene TRBJ1-5; D gene ambiguous. The CDR3 is 14 amino acids. The germline V gene has CDR1 SGHTA and CDR2 FQGNSA. With 3 bases removed from V and 1 base from J, the gap between germline ends came to 7 bases. DNA for the CDR3: TGTGCCAGCAGCTTCTCTGACAGCAATCAGCCCCAGCATTTT. Translated, it gives CASSFSDSNQPQHF.

This clonotype was counted at least ten times. The chain links TRBV2 to TRBJ1-1; D unclear. There are 15 residues in the CDR3. CDR1 is SNHLY and CDR2 is FYNNEI in the germline V gene. Trimming shortened V by 1 base and J by 1 base, and 10 bases separated the two germline ends. The CDR3, as DNA: TGTGCCAGCAGTGAAGATGGCGGACCGAACACTGAAGCTTTCTTT. Its translation: CASSEDGGPNTEAFF.

The rearrangement uses TRBV10-1 and TRBJ2-1; tentatively, D is TRBD2 (7 bases). Germline V lookup: CDR1 WNHNN, CDR2 SYGVQD (reference sequence). The CDR3 runs 14 residues. Trimming removed 9 bases from V and 2 bases from J, with 14 bases in between. The CDR3 coding sequence is TGCGCCAGTGGGAGGGGGGGCGCCTACAATGAGCAGTTCTTC. Protein sequence: CASGRGGAYNEQFF.

Concerning this clonotype: At one end, the junction sequence differs from germline, possibly due to a read error. The chain employs TRBV7-9 and TRBJ2-1; D is undetermined. Germline CDR1 SEHNR, CDR2 FQNEAQ (reference sequence). This CDR3 has 13 amino acids. The CDR3 sequence is CASSQHASNEQFF. The CDR3 DNA is TGCGCCAGCAGCCAGCATGCGAGCAATGAGCAGTTCTTC.

The rearrangement links TRBV5-8 to TRBJ2-7; 9 bases align to TRBD1. After removal of 4 bases from V and 6 bases from J, the junction contained 14 bases not matched to a gene. This CDR3 spans 16 amino acids. In germline, CDR1 is SGHTS, CDR2 YDEGEE. CDR3: CASSKEGQGYYREQYF. Here the CDR3 DNA reads TGTGCCAGCAGCAAAGAAGGACAGGGGTATTATCGCGAGCAGTACTTC.

V usage is TRBV4-1 and J usage is TRBJ2-3; TRBD2 aligns across 12 bases. From germline, CDR1 is MGHRA and CDR2 YSYEKL. The CDR3 is 17 amino acids. Trimming took 1 base from V and 7 from J; bases not matched to a gene: 9. The CDR3 loop reads CASSQAFETSGRNTQYF. The CDR3 coding sequence is TGCGCCAGCAGCCAAGCGTTTGAGACTAGCGGGAGAAATACGCAGTATTTT.

This clonotype came up once. At one end, the junction sequence differs from germline, possibly due to a read error. This rearrangement joins TRBV10-1 to TRBJ1-5; the D is unclear. The CDR3 has 13 residues. Germline CDR1 is WNHNN and CDR2 is SYGVQD (reference sequence). CDR3 protein: CASSQGDGQPQHF. The CDR3 coding sequence is TGTGCCAGCAGCCAAGGCGATGGACAGCCCCAGCATTTT.

The chain has TRBV25-1 and TRBJ2-3, with 7 bases lining up with TRBD1. Trimming removed 4 bases from V and 0 bases from J; junction bases left unmatched: 4. CDR3 length: 15 amino acids. Germline values: CDR1 MGHDK, CDR2 SYGVNS. The CDR3 is CASSGPGQSTDTQYF. CDR3 bases: TGTGCCAGCAGTGGACCGGGACAGAGCACAGATACGCAGTATTTT.

V is TRBV7-2 and J is TRBJ2-1; 7 nucleotides align to TRBD1. The V gene end was trimmed by 2 bases and the J gene end by 6 bases; junction bases not matched to a gene: 13. Germline assignment: CDR1 SGHTA and CDR2 FQGNSA. The CDR3 has 17 residues. The CDR3 region has the DNA TGTGCCAGCAGCTTACTACAGGGGCTGTGGGACGGCAATGAGCAGTTCTTC. As protein: CASSLLQGLWDGNEQFF.

The chain uses TRBV28 and TRBJ2-2, with D perhaps matching TRBD1 (5 bases). The CDR3 has 18 residues. CDR1 and CDR2 from the germline V gene are MDHEN and SYDVKM. V lost 6 bases and J 1 base, leaving 21 bases between the germline ends. CDR3 protein: CASSGHGRDPMNTGELFF. The CDR3 DNA follows: TGTGCCAGCAGCGGACATGGTCGAGACCCCATGAACACCGGGGAGCTGTTTTTT.

This clonotype has only a few counts. For the CDR3, the DNA is TGCAGTGCTAGGAGGGACAGCTATGGCTACACCTTC. Translated: CSARRDSYGYTF. The chain recombines TRBV20-1 with TRBJ1-2; 7 bases agree with TRBD1. V was pared by 3 bases and J by 4 bases, with 2 bases of the junction left unmatched. The germline gives CDR1 DFQATT, CDR2 SNEGSKA (reference sequence). The CDR3 is made up of 12 amino acids.

This clonotype has more than one count but fewer than ten. The chain has TRBV9 and TRBJ2-1; 11 bases fit TRBD2. V lost 3 bases and J lost 6; bases outside the gene matches: 11. The CDR3 is 17 residues long. Germline V gene lookup returns CDR1 SGDLS and CDR2 YYNGEE. CDR3 sequence reads: CASSAGRGLAGGNEQFF. CDR3 coding DNA: TGTGCCAGCAGCGCCGGTCGGGGGCTAGCGGGGGGCAATGAGCAGTTCTTC.

This clonotype has just a few counts. The chain carries TRBV12-3 or TRBV12-4 and TRBJ2-7; D gene unclear. V shed 5 bases and J shed 7 bases, with 24 bases lying between them. The CDR3 totals 16 residues. CDR3 protein: CASSAFGPKPHWEQYF. The CDR3 DNA follows: TGTGCCAGCAGTGCGTTTGGTCCCAAACCCCATTGGGAGCAGTACTTC.

The rearrangement links TRBV30 to TRBJ2-5; TRBD2 aligns across 10 bases. This CDR3 has 19 residues. Germline V gene lookup returns CDR1 GTSNPN and CDR2 SVGIG (reference sequence). Trimming took 8 bases from V and 5 from J; bases not matched to a gene: 26. The chain's CDR3 is CASSIEYGVSGRARETQYF. CDR3 DNA: TGTGCCAGTAGTATAGAGTACGGGGTAAGCGGGAGGGCCCGCGAGACCCAGTACTTC. The full variable domain, rest sourced from reference TRBV30 and TRBJ2-5, is SQTIHQWPATLVQPVGSPLSLECTVEGTSNPNLYWYRQAAGRGLQLLFYSVGIGQISSEVPQNLSASRPQDRQFILSSKKLLLSDSGFYLCASSIEYGVSGRARETQYFGPGTRLLVL.

In its sample, this clonotype was seen a few times. V is TRBV2 and J is TRBJ1-2; D unclear. The V end lost 5 bases, the J end lost 6 bases, and 19 bases lay between the germline ends. This CDR3 is built from 15 residues. Germline V gives CDR1 SNHLY, CDR2 FYNNEI. The CDR3 spells CASSRNSGVGDGYTF. For the CDR3, the DNA is TGTGCCAGCAGTCGGAACAGCGGGGTCGGGGATGGCTACACCTTC.